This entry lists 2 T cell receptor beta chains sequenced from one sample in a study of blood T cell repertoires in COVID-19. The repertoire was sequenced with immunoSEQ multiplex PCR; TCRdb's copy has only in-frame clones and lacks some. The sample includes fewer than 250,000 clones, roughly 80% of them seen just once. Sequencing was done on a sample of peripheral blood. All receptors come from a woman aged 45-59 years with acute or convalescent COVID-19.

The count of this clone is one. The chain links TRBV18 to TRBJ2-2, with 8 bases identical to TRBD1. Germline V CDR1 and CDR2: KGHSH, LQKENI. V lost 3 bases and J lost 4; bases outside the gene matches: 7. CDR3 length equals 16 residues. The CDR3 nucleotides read TGTGCCAGCTCACCTCCCTATACAGGGGGCACCGGGGAGCTGTTTTTT. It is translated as CASSPPYTGGTGELFF.

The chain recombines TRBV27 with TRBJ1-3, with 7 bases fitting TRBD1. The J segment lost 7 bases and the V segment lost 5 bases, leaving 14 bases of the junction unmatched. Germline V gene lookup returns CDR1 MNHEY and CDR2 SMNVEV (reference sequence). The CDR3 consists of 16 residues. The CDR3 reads CASSPLREGARNTIYF. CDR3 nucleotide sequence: TGTGCCAGCAGTCCGCTACGGGAGGGGGCGCGGAACACCATATATTTT.